This T cell receptor beta chain was recorded in a study of blood T cell repertoires in COVID-19. Study in general: Sample material is recorded as cDNA or gDNA derived from T cells, B-cell-depleted T cells, or PBMCs.

The method was immunoSEQ multiplex PCR; TCRdb's version includes in-frame clones alone and lacks a portion of them. The sample includes 150,000 to 200,000 clones, about nine tenths of them seen just once. V lost 1 base, J lost 4 bases, and 13 bases lay in between. CDR1 is SGHVS, CDR2 FNYEAQ, per germline. CDR3 length equals 15 residues. Cohorts were assigned according to the clinical history that participants reported. Sequenced: PBMCs or T cells enriched from blood (not recorded which). J is TRBJ1-1 and V is TRBV7-6, with D maybe TRBD1 (5 bases). This sequence was found in a woman aged 25 to 39 who had recovered from COVID-19. CDR3 protein: CASSLGTSTATEAFF. Written as DNA, the CDR3 is TGTGCCAGCAGCTTAGGGACATCCACGGCCACTGAAGCTTTCTTT. Full variable domain (remainder filled in from reference TRBV7-6 and TRBJ1-1): GAGVSQSPRYKVTKRGQDVALRCDPISGHVSLYWYRQALGQGPEFLTYFNYEAQQDKSGLPNDRFSAERPEGSISTLTIQRTEQRDSAMYRCASSLGTSTATEAFFGQGTRLTVV.